Each of the 16 T cell receptor beta chains below was sequenced from the same sample in a study of shared clonotypes between healthy human individuals. Produced via immunoSEQ multiplex PCR; TCRdb's table is partial and in-frame only. This table holds under 600,000 clones, about 79% found once. The sample consisted of PBMCs. The receptors originated from a woman aged 40 to 49 in good health. Some clones in this sample may be carry-over from other donors' samples.

The V gene is TRBV7-2, the J gene TRBJ2-3; either TRBD1 or TRBD2 may supply D (5 bases each). Germline lookup yields CDR1 SGHTA and CDR2 FQGNSA. V was pared by 2 bases and J by 7 bases, with 10 bases between. The length of the CDR3 is 13 residues. The DNA for the CDR3 is TGTGCCAGCAGCTTATCGGGGCAGCATACGCAGTATTTT. This translates into CASSLSGQHTQYF.

As regards this clone: One base away lies a much larger clone, so this may be a sequencing read error. Other DNA sequences within the sample encode an identical CDR3. This sequence joins TRBV30 and TRBJ2-7; D possibly corresponds to TRBD2 (5 bases). The CDR3 extends over 13 amino acids. Germline CDR1 is GTSNPN and CDR2 is SVGIG (reference sequence). The CDR3 is CAWEGPFKGEQYF. The CDR3 nucleotides read TGTGCCTGGGAGGGTCCCTTTAAGGGCGAGCAGTATTTC.

The V call is TRBV28, the J call TRBJ1-5; TRBD1 aligns across 10 bases. Germline lookup yields CDR1 MDHEN and CDR2 SYDVKM. J lost 5 bases, V lost 0 bases, and 4 bases had no gene match. The CDR3 runs 16 residues. The CDR3 spells CASSLWGQGRDQPQHF. In DNA, the CDR3 is TGTGCCAGCAGTTTATGGGGACAGGGGAGGGATCAGCCCCAGCATTTT.

The CDR3 DNA sequence: TGTGCCAGCAGTTTGGACAGGGGGCCTACTGAAGCTTTCTTT. Its translation is CASSLDRGPTEAFF. The chain uses TRBV27 and TRBJ1-1, with TRBD1 identical over 11 bases. Germline trimming cut 3 bases from V and 5 bases from J; bases unmatched to any gene: 2. CDR3 size: 14 residues. Per germline, CDR1 MNHEY and CDR2 SMNVEV (reference sequence).

The chain uses TRBV18 and TRBJ2-7; a weak D match, TRBD2 (5 bases). The ends were cut back, 2 bases at V and 0 bases at J, with 8 bases in the middle. The CDR3 sequence is 14 residues long. The germline V gene has CDR1 KGHSH and CDR2 LQKENI. CDR3 bases: TGTGCCAGCTCACCAGACGGGAACTCCTACGAGCAGTACTTC. It translates to CASSPDGNSYEQYF. Looking up the rest from reference TRBV18 and TRBJ2-7 gives the full variable domain: NAGVMQNPRHLVRRRGQEARLRCSPMKGHSHVYWYRQLPEEGLKFMVYLQKENIIDESGMPKERFSAEFPKEGPSILRIQQVVRGDSAAYFCASSPDGNSYEQYFGPGTRLTVT.

The CDR3, as DNA: TGTGCCAGCAGTGGAAACAGGGGAAACATTCAGTACTTC. Encoded protein: CASSGNRGNIQYF. V and J are TRBV6-1 and TRBJ2-4; 7 positions agree with TRBD1. Germline assignment: CDR1 MNHNS and CDR2 SASEGT. The CDR3 has 13 amino acids. Trimming removed 4 bases from V and 6 bases from J; junction bases left unmatched: 3.

The V call is TRBV4-2, the J call TRBJ2-1; TRBD2 matches 8 bases. V dropped 2 bases and J dropped 2; count of bases not matched to a gene: 11. CDR3 length: 18 amino acids. Looked up from germline, CDR1 is LGHNA and CDR2 is YNFKEQ. CDR3 sequence: CASSQILEAGEAYNEQFF. CDR3 sequence (DNA): TGTGCCAGCAGCCAAATTTTAGAAGCGGGAGAAGCCTACAATGAGCAGTTCTTC.

The chain has TRBV11-3 and TRBJ2-3; no firm D call. The CDR3 sequence is 16 residues long. Germline V gives CDR1 SGHNT, CDR2 YENEEA. Trimming pared 2 bases from V and 2 bases from J, leaving 14 bases between. DNA of the CDR3: TGTGCCAGCAGCTTAAGTAGGTCCTACCCCACAGATACGCAGTATTTT. This codes for CASSLSRSYPTDTQYF.

This clone was counted between two and nine times. At one end the junction does not follow the germline gene, possibly because of a read error. The rearrangement links TRBV7-9 to TRBJ2-5; D perhaps matches TRBD1 (6 bases). Germline V gene lookup returns CDR1 SEHNR and CDR2 FQNEAQ (reference sequence). This CDR3 region has 13 residues. The CDR3 sequence is CASSPLDPGGLNF. CDR3 nucleotides: TGTGCCAGCAGCCCCCTCGACCCTGGGGGCTTGAACTTC.

The chain has TRBV7-8 and TRBJ2-1; 7 nucleotides line up with TRBD1. The CDR3 has 15 residues. Germline loops: CDR1 SGHVS, CDR2 FQNEAQ. The V segment lost 5 bases and the J segment 8 bases; nucleotides outside the gene matches: 12. The CDR3: CASSPDRTELDEQFF. DNA for the CDR3: TGTGCCAGCAGCCCGGACAGGACTGAGTTGGATGAGCAGTTCTTC.

The J gene is TRBJ1-6, the V gene TRBV11-2; D unresolved. Trimming cost V 1 base and J 8 bases, with 9 bases left between them. Looked up from germline, CDR1 is SGHAT and CDR2 is FQNNGV. The CDR3 sequence is 14 residues long. In nucleotides, the CDR3 is TGTGCCAGCAGCTTAGTGGGGAGGGATTCACCCCTCCACTTT. Translation gives CASSLVGRDSPLHF.

This rearrangement joins TRBV6-4 to TRBJ2-3; TRBD2 aligns across 9 bases. The V gene's germline CDR1 is MRHNA and CDR2 SNTAGT. Losses at the gene ends were 5 bases for V and 4 bases for J; bases not matched to a gene: 7. The length of the CDR3 is 15 residues. The CDR3 loop is CASSPGTSWPDTQYF. CDR3 DNA sequence: TGTGCCAGCAGTCCTGGGACTAGCTGGCCAGATACGCAGTATTTT.

The V gene is TRBV6-5, the J gene TRBJ2-5; 8 bases line up with TRBD1. The V and J ends lost 6 bases and 4 bases, in that order; junction bases with no gene match: 4. CDR3 length equals 13 residues. CDR1 is MNHEY and CDR2 is SVGAGI in the germline V gene. CDR3 loop: CASRSTGVETQYF. The CDR3, as DNA: TGTGCCAGCAGATCGACAGGGGTAGAGACCCAGTACTTC.

The chain links TRBV4-3 to TRBJ1-1, with D perhaps matching TRBD1 (6 bases). Germline CDR1 is LGHNA and CDR2 is YSLEER. The CDR3 spans 15 residues. The germline V and J ends were trimmed by 1 base and 1 base, with 10 bases remaining between them. Written as DNA, the CDR3 is TGCGCCAGCAGCCAAGGGGACACGGAGAACACTGAAGCTTTCTTT. Translated, it gives CASSQGDTENTEAFF.

The chain recombines TRBV7-9 with TRBJ1-1; weak D call: TRBD1 (5 bases). V was clipped by 2 bases and J by 7 bases, with 11 bases between them. CDR1 and CDR2 (germline): SEHNR, FQNEAQ (reference sequence). The length of the CDR3 is 13 residues. This CDR3 is CASSLFGAVEAFF. The DNA of the CDR3 is TGTGCCAGCAGCTTATTCGGGGCAGTTGAAGCTTTCTTT.

The V call is TRBV28, the J call TRBJ2-7; perhaps TRBD1 as D (6 bases). The CDR3 has 17 amino acids. The germline V gene has CDR1 MDHEN and CDR2 SYDVKM. Trimming took off 3 bases at V and 3 bases at J, with 21 bases between the two ends. For the CDR3, the DNA is TGTGCCAGCAGTTTGGGATCCTCCAGGGGCCTTCTCTACGAGCAGTACTTC. Translating it yields CASSLGSSRGLLYEQYF.